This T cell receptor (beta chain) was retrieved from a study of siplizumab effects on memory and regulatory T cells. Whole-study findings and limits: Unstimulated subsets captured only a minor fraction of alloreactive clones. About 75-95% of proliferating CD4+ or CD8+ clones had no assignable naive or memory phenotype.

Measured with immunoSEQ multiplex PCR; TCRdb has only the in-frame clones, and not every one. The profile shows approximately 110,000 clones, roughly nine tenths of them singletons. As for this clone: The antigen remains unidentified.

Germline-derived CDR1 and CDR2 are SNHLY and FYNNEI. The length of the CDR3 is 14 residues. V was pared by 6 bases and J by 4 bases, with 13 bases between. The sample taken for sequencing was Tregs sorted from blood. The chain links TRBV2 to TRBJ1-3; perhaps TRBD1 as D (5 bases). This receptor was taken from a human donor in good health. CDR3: CASRRGAQGNTIYF. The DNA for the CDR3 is TGTGCCAGCAGACGCGGGGCGCAGGGAAACACCATATATTTT.